This T cell receptor (beta chain) is drawn from a study of early T cells in non-severe SARS-CoV-2 infection. Individual cDNA molecules received unique molecular identifiers. TCRdb called the 5' RACE reads again in MiXCR, with one record for every CDR3 protein. Of about 45,000 distinct CDR3 sequences listed, 12% are singletons. The V and J ends lost 8 bases and 5 bases, in that order; junction bases with no gene match: 8. Germline CDR1 MNHEY, CDR2 SVGAGI. This CDR3 region has 14 residues. Overall study findings and caveats: Matching with VDJdb favored anti-spike CD8 responses (missing private and CD4 specificities).

This clonotype was detected only a few times. No antigen is known for it. The sequence came from an adult who was a healthcare worker with PCR-confirmed SARS-CoV-2 infection or an uninfected control (not recorded which). This chain uses TRBV6-5 with TRBJ2-7, with 11 bases fitting TRBD2. The specimen sequenced was whole blood. The CDR3 DNA is TGTGCCAGCTCTAGACTAGCGGGATCAGACGAGCAGTACTTC. Protein sequence: CASSRLAGSDEQYF.